This entry is about one TCR beta chain. The sample originates from a study of shared clonotypes between healthy human individuals. Method: immunoSEQ multiplex PCR; TCRdb's copy keeps in-frame clones and lacks some. The data contain 1,100,000 or so clones, approximately 78% of them singletons. V was pared by 5 bases and J by 3 bases, with 14 bases of the junction left unmatched. There are 18 residues in the CDR3. Germline assignment: CDR1 MGHRA and CDR2 YSYEKL. The rearrangement links TRBV4-1 to TRBJ1-5; 9 bases align to TRBD1. The clonotype comes from a man aged 18 to 29 in good health. Some clones in this sample may be carry-over from other donors' samples. What was sequenced was memory CD4+ T cells from PBMCs. Subset described: CD45RA-negative fraction. The CDR3 DNA reads as TGCGCCAGCAGCACCCGGGAAGAAACAGGGGGCCCCAATCAGCCCCAGCATTTT. Its translation is CASSTREETGGPNQPQHF.